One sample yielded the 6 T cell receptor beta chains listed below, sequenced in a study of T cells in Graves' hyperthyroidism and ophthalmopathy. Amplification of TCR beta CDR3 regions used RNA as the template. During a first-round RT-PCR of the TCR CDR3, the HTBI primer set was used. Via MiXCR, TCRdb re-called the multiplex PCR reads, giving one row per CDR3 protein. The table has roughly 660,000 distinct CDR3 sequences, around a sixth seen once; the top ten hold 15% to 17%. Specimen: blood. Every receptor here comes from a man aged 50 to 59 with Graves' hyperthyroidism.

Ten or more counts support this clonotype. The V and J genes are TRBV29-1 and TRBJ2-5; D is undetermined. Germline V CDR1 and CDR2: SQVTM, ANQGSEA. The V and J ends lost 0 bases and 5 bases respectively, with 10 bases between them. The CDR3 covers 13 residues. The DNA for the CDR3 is TGCAGCGTTGAAGATCGGCAAAGGGAGACCCAGTACTTC. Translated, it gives CSVEDRQRETQYF.

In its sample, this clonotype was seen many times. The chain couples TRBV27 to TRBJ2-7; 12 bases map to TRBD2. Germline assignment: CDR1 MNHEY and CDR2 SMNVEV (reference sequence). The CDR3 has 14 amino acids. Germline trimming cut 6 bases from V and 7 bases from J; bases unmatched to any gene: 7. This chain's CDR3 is CASRPGLAGGEQYF. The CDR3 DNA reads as TGTGCCAGCAGGCCGGGACTAGCGGGTGGTGAGCAGTACTTC.

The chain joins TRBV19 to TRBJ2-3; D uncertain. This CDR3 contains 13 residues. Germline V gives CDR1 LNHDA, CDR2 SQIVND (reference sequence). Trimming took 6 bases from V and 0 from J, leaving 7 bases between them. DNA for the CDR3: TGTGCCAGTAGGATCGGTAGCACAGATACGCAGTATTTT. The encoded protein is CASRIGSTDTQYF. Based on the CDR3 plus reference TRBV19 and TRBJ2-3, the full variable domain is DGGITQSPKYLFRKEGQNVTLSCEQNLNHDAMYWYRQDPGQGLRLIYYSQIVNDFQKGDIAEGYSVSREKKESFPLTVTSAQKNPTAFYLCASRIGSTDTQYFGPGTRLTVL.

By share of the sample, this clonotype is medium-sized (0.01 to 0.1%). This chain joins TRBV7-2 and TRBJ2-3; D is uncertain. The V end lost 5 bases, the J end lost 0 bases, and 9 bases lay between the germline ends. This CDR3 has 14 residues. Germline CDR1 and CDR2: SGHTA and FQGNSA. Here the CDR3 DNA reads TGTGCCAGCAGCGTTACTACTAGCACAGATACGCAGTATTTT. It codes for CASSVTTSTDTQYF.

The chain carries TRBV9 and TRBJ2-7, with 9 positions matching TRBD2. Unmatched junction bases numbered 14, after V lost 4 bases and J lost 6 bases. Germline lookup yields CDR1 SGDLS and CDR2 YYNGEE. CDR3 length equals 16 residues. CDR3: CASSPRRASGNGEQYF. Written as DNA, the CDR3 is TGTGCCAGCAGCCCCCGAAGAGCTAGCGGGAACGGCGAGCAGTACTTC.

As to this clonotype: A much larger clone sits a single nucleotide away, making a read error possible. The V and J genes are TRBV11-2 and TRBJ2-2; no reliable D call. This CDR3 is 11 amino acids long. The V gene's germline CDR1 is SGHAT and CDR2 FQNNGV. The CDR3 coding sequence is TGTGCCGGCAGCTTAGTCGGGGAGCTGTTTTTT. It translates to CAGSLVGELFF.